These 2 T cell receptor beta chains came from one sample sequenced in a study of cytomegalovirus exposure and HLA in healthy donors. Primers for the PCR totalled 60 Vbeta and 13 Jbeta. Here immunoSEQ multiplex PCR was the method, and the copy in TCRdb shows in-frame clones only, minus some. The table shows 130,000 or so clones, with about 9.2% occurring only once. Source material: PBMCs. The receptor set was obtained from a woman between 40 and 50 years old in good health and CMV-seropositive.

In this sample, this clone turned up a few times. The chain has TRBV4-1 and TRBJ1-1; a possible D gene is TRBD1 (5 bases). Trimming cost V 0 bases and J 4 bases, with 12 bases left between them. In germline, CDR1 is MGHRA, CDR2 YSYEKL. The CDR3 loop spans 15 amino acids. The chain's CDR3 is CASSQETRVATEAFF. The CDR3 DNA sequence: TGCGCCAGCAGCCAAGAGACCAGGGTCGCCACTGAAGCTTTCTTT.

This sequence joins TRBV7-2 and TRBJ2-7; D gene ambiguous. The CDR3 sequence is 14 residues long. The germline CDR1 and CDR2 sequences are SGHTA and FQGNSA. V was trimmed by 3 bases and J by 2 bases, leaving 11 bases between them. DNA of the CDR3: TGTGCCAGCAGCTTGGGCTCAGATGCCTACGAGCAGTACTTC. Its translation: CASSLGSDAYEQYF.